This TCR beta chain was identified during a study of healthy donors' naive CD4 and CD8 T cells (dated by TCRdb to about 2015). About the full investigation: Donors were chosen to span three age groups (20-25, 40-50 and 60-70 years, five to seven each), with mean age roughly 46 and half female. For TCR alpha, a new primer set was designed to cover all functional IMGT alpha gene variants, and all other steps followed the beta-chain workflow. To check how TCR variation relates to lineage commitment, the researchers sequenced rearranged TCR alpha and beta chains taken from naive CD4+ and CD8+ T cells. Peripheral blood mononuclear cells were obtained from about 19 unrelated, healthy individuals. Donors were HLA-typed by sequencing at HLA-A, -B, -C, -DRB1, -DQB1 and -DPB1 using the SBTexcellerator protocol, an ABI3130xl analyzer and SBTengine software.

Cells with a CD4+CD8-CD45RO-CD45RA+ profile were isolated by FACS and defined as naive CD4+ T cells, and those with a CD8+CD4-CD45RA+CD27bright profile were defined as naive CD8+ T cells. The antibodies used for sorting targeted CD4 (RPA-T4), CD8 (SK1), CD27 (O323), CD45RA (HI100) and CD45RO (UCHL1). Study-wide findings and limitations: Possible repertoire bias from homeostatic proliferation of naive T cells was not directly addressed. V genes, J genes and CDR3 charge together appeared to explain roughly 14% of CD4/CD8 propensity variance, in a largely additive manner. Naive CD4+ and CD8+ cells reportedly showed biased usage of most V and J gene segments, and this bias was consistent across donors and independent of HLA genotype. In both chains, CD4+ lineage was linked to a positively charged CDR3, whereas CD8+ lineage was linked to a negatively charged CDR3. Alpha and beta chains were sequenced in bulk and could not be paired, so combined chain effects were not evaluated.

From a lookup of the germline V gene, CDR1 and CDR2 are MNHEY and SVGAGI. CDR3 length: 16 amino acids, cysteine to phenylalanine. CDR3 DNA is the only sequence kept; it has 48 bases, read in frame from the first base. Trimming costs V 2 bases and J 3 bases, and their ends lie 11 bases apart. Comment on this clonotype: Its antigen target is currently unknown. No much larger clone exists at a distance of one base, and base qualities are not known.

Sequencing took place on a 454 GS FLX Titanium. A previously published linear amplification protocol was used to build the TCR libraries, starting from approximately 500 ng of total RNA. Sequencing was performed on the Roche/454 Genome Sequencer with Titanium chemistry. As for the original processing: About 78,000 rearranged TCR alpha transcripts were sequenced from a few of the healthy donors. Duplicate transcripts were dropped, and unique TCR clonotypes were identified by the CDR3 junction according to IMGT nomenclature. In R 2.13.0, logistic regression modeled CD4 versus CD8 status on V and J genes, adjusting for donor effects, with Bonferroni correction for multiple testing. Starting from the raw public reads, TCRdb applied fastp trimming at Q25, assembled clones with MiXCR and retained in-frame beta chains. Rows are unified per CDR3 protein, each entry keeping the most common DNA and genes. None of the V and J calls come from the authors' own analysis; TCRdb made them. Counted in this sample were approximately 200,000 distinct CDR3 sequences; about 70% of them appeared once. The ten largest account for 2% to 2.5% of the sample.

Material: naive CD4+ and CD8+ T cells sorted from blood, pooled from several donors. The label giving this sample's cell subset or site can be read as: FACS-sorted naive CD4+ (CD45RO-CD45RA+) and naive CD8+ (CD45RA+CD27bright) T cells. The clonotype was recovered from a pool of human donors in good health; the sample pools cells from several healthy donors. Recombination connected TRBV6-5 to TRBJ2-6, with TRBD1 as a weak D call on 6 bases. The CDR3 corresponds to CASSYSTGSGANVLTF. The DNA sequence is TGTGCCAGCAGTTACAGTACAGGGAGTGGGGCCAACGTCCTGACTTTC.